The 14 T cell receptor beta chains given below trace back to one sample, sequenced in a study of CD8+CD57+ T cells in acquired aplastic anemia. All sequencing subjects had displayed CD8+CD57+ cell expansion on flow cytometry. Both TCR beta VDJ combination and CDR3 sequence profiling were carried out. Genomic DNA was the template for this profiling. Each CDR3 protein is one row after TCRdb ran MiXCR on the reads. The sample yields over 150,000 distinct CDR3 sequences, about 48% seen once. Specimen: sorted CD4+, CD8+, or CD8+CD57+ T cells (not recorded which) from PBMCs. The receptors were sampled from a human donor with aplastic anemia.

The chain is built from TRBV20-1 and TRBJ2-7; 12 bases are a match to TRBD2. Germline lookup yields CDR1 DFQATT and CDR2 SNEGSKA (reference sequence). The CDR3 totals 15 residues. Unmatched junction bases numbered 2, after V lost 2 bases and J lost 0 bases. The CDR3: CSARLAGGSSYEQYF. In DNA form, the CDR3 reads TGCAGTGCTAGACTAGCGGGGGGGAGCTCCTACGAGCAGTACTTC.

This clonotype was counted many times. This chain joins TRBV4-3 and TRBJ1-4; D is uncertain. Deletions cut 0 bases from V and 8 bases from J, with 10 bases between. Germline CDR1 LGHNA, CDR2 YSLEER. The CDR3 consists of 14 residues. CDR3 loop: CASSQDARGEKLFF. Written as DNA, the CDR3 is TGCGCCAGCAGCCAAGATGCCCGGGGAGAAAAACTGTTTTTT.

The sample holds many counts of this clonotype. The V and J genes are TRBV7-9 and TRBJ1-1, with D possibly matching TRBD1 (6 bases). V was trimmed by 3 bases and J by 1 base, leaving 15 bases between them. Germline V gives CDR1 SEHNR, CDR2 FQNEAQ (reference sequence). The CDR3 consists of 16 residues. CDR3 sequence: CASSFSYRTENTEAFF. The CDR3 region has the DNA TGTGCCAGCAGCTTCTCTTACAGGACAGAGAACACTGAAGCTTTCTTT.

This clonotype was seen repeatedly, ten times or more. The chain employs TRBV6-2 or TRBV6-3 and TRBJ1-1; TRBD1 is a possible D gene (6 bases). Germline-derived CDR1 and CDR2 are MNHEY and SVGEGT. The germline V and J ends were trimmed by 6 bases and 1 base, with 9 bases remaining between them. The CDR3 is 13 residues long. The CDR3 nucleotides are TGTGCCAGCAGCCGACAGGAGAACACTGAAGCTTTCTTT. Translated, it gives CASSRQENTEAFF.

The rearrangement joins TRBV5-4 to TRBJ2-3, with unresolved D. The germline V and J ends were trimmed by 4 bases and 2 bases, with 8 bases remaining between them. This CDR3 has 13 residues. The V gene's germline CDR1 is SGHNT and CDR2 YYREEE (reference sequence). CDR3 bases: TGTGCCAGCAGCCGTAGCCTCACAGATACGCAGTATTTT. This sequence encodes CASSRSLTDTQYF.

V and J are TRBV12-3 or TRBV12-4 and TRBJ2-3, with 8 bases matching TRBD1. V lost 2 bases to trimming and J lost 1 base; unmatched junction nucleotides: 2. The CDR3 spans 15 residues. Here the CDR3 reads CASSLLDRGTDTQYF. The CDR3 nucleotides read TGTGCCAGCAGTTTACTGGACAGGGGCACAGATACGCAGTATTTT.

This clonotype was seen only once. The genes are TRBV19 and TRBJ2-7; the D gene is possibly TRBD1 (6 bases). The CDR3 runs to 12 residues. CDR1 and CDR2 (germline): LNHDA, SQIVND (reference sequence). Trimming left V 10 bases short and J 2 bases short, with 12 bases between. The CDR3 DNA follows: TGTGCCACCAACAGGGCCGCCTACGAGCAGTACTTC. It encodes CATNRAAYEQYF.

This clonotype came up many times. The gene calls are TRBV5-5 and TRBJ1-6; 7 bases match TRBD1. CDR1 SGHKS and CDR2 YYEKEE come from the germline V gene (reference sequence). The ends lost 1 base at V and 4 bases at J; junction bases unmatched: 5. The CDR3 contains 16 residues. The CDR3 spells CASSLTGALYNSPLHF. CDR3 nucleotides: TGTGCCAGCAGCTTGACAGGGGCCCTGTATAATTCACCCCTCCACTTT.

This clonotype came up many times. The chain has TRBV12-3 or TRBV12-4 and TRBJ2-5; TRBD1 matches 9 bases. This CDR3 is 14 amino acids long. After removal of 6 bases from V and 5 bases from J, the junction contained 7 bases not matched to a gene. The CDR3 nucleotides read TGTGCCAGCAGGACCGGGACAGGGCCCGAGACCCAGTACTTC. It is translated as CASRTGTGPETQYF.

This chain connects TRBV6-5 to TRBJ2-5; D possibly uses TRBD1 or TRBD2 (6 bases each). Trimming removed 4 bases from V and 0 bases from J, with 18 bases in between. From germline, CDR1 is MNHEY and CDR2 SVGAGI. The CDR3 is 17 residues long. The CDR3 here is CASSLRLGGRDQETQYF. The CDR3 DNA reads TGTGCCAGCAGTTTACGGCTCGGGGGCCGTGACCAAGAGACCCAGTACTTC.

This clonotype occurred a few times. The chain uses TRBV7-8 and TRBJ2-5; D gene unclear. This CDR3 contains 11 residues. Germline V lookup: CDR1 SGHVS, CDR2 FQNEAQ. Trimming pared 7 bases from V and 5 bases from J, leaving 8 bases between. The CDR3 spells CASKIGETQYF. CDR3 DNA sequence: TGTGCCAGCAAAATAGGGGAGACCCAGTACTTC.

The chain combines TRBV24-1 with TRBJ2-7; 11 nucleotides align to TRBD1. The CDR3 has 16 residues. Germline V CDR1 and CDR2: KGHDR, SFDVKD. Trimming removed 3 bases from V and 0 bases from J; junction bases left unmatched: 3. CDR3 DNA sequence: TGTGCCACCAGTGATATAGGACAGGGGGCCTCCTACGAGCAGTACTTC. As protein: CATSDIGQGASYEQYF.

V gene TRBV2 combines with J gene TRBJ2-1, with 7 bases lining up with TRBD2. This CDR3 spans 20 amino acids. With V trimmed by 0 bases and J by 0 bases, 14 bases remained unmatched. CDR1 is SNHLY and CDR2 is FYNNEI in the germline V gene. CDR3 in DNA: TGTGCCAGCAGTGAAGCGGGGGAGGGGCGCCTAACGAGCTCCTACAATGAGCAGTTCTTC. Translating it yields CASSEAGEGRLTSSYNEQFF.

This clonotype was seen at least ten times. The chain couples TRBV4-2 to TRBJ1-1; D might be TRBD1 (5 bases). Germline CDR1 is LGHNA and CDR2 is YNFKEQ. V lost 2 bases and J lost 8, with 12 bases in between. The length of the CDR3 is 13 residues. CDR3 loop: CASSQRAGIEAFF. As DNA, the CDR3 is TGTGCCAGCAGCCAACGGGCAGGGATAGAAGCTTTCTTT.